Following are 5 T cell receptor beta chains from one sample sequenced in a study of T cells in Graves' hyperthyroidism and ophthalmopathy. RNA transcripts gave rise to amplified TCR beta CDR3 regions. During a first-round RT-PCR of the TCR CDR3, the HTBI primer set was used. A single record per CDR3 protein comes from TCRdb applying MiXCR to the multiplex PCR reads. Here the sample spans approximately 430,000 distinct CDR3 sequences, approximately 14% being singletons. The sample taken for sequencing was blood. The receptors come from a woman between 18 and 30 years old with Graves' hyperthyroidism.

The sample holds many counts of this clonotype. V and J are TRBV5-1 and TRBJ2-3, with D perhaps matching TRBD2 (5 bases). V gave up 5 bases and J gave up 2 bases, with 12 bases separating them. Germline values: CDR1 SGHRS, CDR2 YFSETQ. The CDR3 covers 14 residues. In DNA form, the CDR3 reads TGCGCCAGCAGGGTCAGCGGAGCCACAGATACGCAGTATTTT. It yields the protein CASRVSGATDTQYF.

This clonotype was seen many times. The V call is TRBV6-5, the J call TRBJ1-5; 7 bases map to TRBD1. V trimming: 1 base; J trimming: 0 bases; junction bases outside the gene matches: 3. This CDR3 region has 16 residues. Germline-derived CDR1 and CDR2 are MNHEY and SVGAGI. CDR3 region: CASSYFQGGSNQPQHF. The CDR3, as DNA: TGTGCCAGCAGTTACTTCCAGGGGGGTAGCAATCAGCCCCAGCATTTT.

At least ten counts were recorded for this clonotype. This sequence joins TRBV7-6 and TRBJ2-7; possible D gene TRBD1, 6 bases. The germline gives CDR1 SGHVS, CDR2 FNYEAQ. V shed 2 bases and J shed 4 bases, with 9 bases lying between them. This CDR3 spans 13 amino acids. The CDR3 DNA is TGTGCCAGCAGCTTACAGCAGGGGTACGAGCAGTACTTC. Protein sequence: CASSLQQGYEQYF. The complete variable domain, with remaining parts taken from reference TRBV7-6 and TRBJ2-7, reads GAGVSQSPRYKVTKRGQDVALRCDPISGHVSLYWYRQALGQGPEFLTYFNYEAQQDKSGLPNDRFSAERPEGSISTLTIQRTEQRDSAMYRCASSLQQGYEQYFGPGTRLTVT.

A few counts support this clonotype. The chain carries TRBV5-5 and TRBJ2-1; D possibly corresponds to TRBD1 (5 bases). V lost 0 bases and J 8 bases, leaving 18 bases between the germline ends. Per germline, CDR1 SGHKS and CDR2 YYEKEE (reference sequence). This CDR3 is 16 amino acids long. CDR3 residues: CASSLEEWQGQHEQFF. CDR3 nucleotide sequence: TGTGCCAGCAGCTTGGAGGAGTGGCAGGGTCAACATGAGCAGTTCTTC.

This clonotype was seen a few times. The chain is built from TRBV5-8 and TRBJ2-3; D might be TRBD2 (6 bases). Germline CDR1 SGHTS, CDR2 YDEGEE. Trimming shortened V by 7 bases and J by 2 bases, and 17 bases separated the two germline ends. There are 15 residues in the CDR3. The CDR3 region has the DNA TGTGCCAGCGCCCGGAGGGCTACGAACACAGATACGCAGTATTTT. This sequence encodes CASARRATNTDTQYF. The whole variable domain, filled in from reference TRBV5-8 and TRBJ2-3, reads EAGVTQSPTHLIKTRGQQATLRCSPISGHTSVYWYQQALGLGLQFLLWYDEGEERNRGNFPPRFSGRQFPNYSSELNVNALELEDSALYLCASARRATNTDTQYFGPGTRLTVL.